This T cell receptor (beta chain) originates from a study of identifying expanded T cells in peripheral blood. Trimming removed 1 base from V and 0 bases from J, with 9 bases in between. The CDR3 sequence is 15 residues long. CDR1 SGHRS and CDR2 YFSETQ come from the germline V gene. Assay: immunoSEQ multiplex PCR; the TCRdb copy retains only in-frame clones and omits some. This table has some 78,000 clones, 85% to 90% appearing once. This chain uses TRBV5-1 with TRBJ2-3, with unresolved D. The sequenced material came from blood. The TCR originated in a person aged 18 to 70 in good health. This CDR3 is CASSLSITSTDTQYF. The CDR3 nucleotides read TGCGCCAGCAGCTTGTCTATCACTAGCACAGATACGCAGTATTTT. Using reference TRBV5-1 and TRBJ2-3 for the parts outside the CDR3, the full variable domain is KAGVTQTPRYLIKTRGQQVTLSCSPISGHRSVSWYQQTPGQGLQFLFEYFSETQRNKGNFPGRFSGRQFSNSRSEMNVSTLELGDSALYLCASSLSITSTDTQYFGPGTRLTVL.